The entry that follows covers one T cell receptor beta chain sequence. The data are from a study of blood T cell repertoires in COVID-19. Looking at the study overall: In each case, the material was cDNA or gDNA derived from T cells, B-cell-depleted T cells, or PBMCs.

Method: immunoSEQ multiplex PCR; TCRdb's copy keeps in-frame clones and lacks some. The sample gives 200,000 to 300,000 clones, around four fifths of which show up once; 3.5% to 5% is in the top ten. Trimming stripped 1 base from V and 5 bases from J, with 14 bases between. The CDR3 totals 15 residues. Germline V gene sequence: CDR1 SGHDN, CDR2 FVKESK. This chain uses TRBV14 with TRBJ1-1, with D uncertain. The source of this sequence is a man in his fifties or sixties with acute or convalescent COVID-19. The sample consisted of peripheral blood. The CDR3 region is CASSQAVWRGTEAFF. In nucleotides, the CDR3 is TGTGCCAGCAGCCAAGCTGTATGGAGAGGGACTGAAGCTTTCTTT. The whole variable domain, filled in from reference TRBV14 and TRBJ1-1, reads EAGVTQFPSHSVIEKGQTVTLRCDPISGHDNLYWYRRVMGKEIKFLLHFVKESKQDESGMPNNRFLAERTGGTYSTLKVQPAELEDSGVYFCASSQAVWRGTEAFFGQGTRLTVV.